This TCR beta chain is drawn from a study of Graves' ophthalmopathy and Graves' hyperthyroidism. Trimming removed 3 bases from V and 7 bases from J; junction bases left unmatched: 7. The CDR3 totals 16 residues. CDR1 and CDR2 (germline): MNHNS, SASEGT. Researchers took RNA transcripts and amplified TCR beta CDR3 regions from them. Second-round multiplex PCR came after first-round RT-PCR with HTBI primers. Each CDR3 protein is one row after TCRdb ran MiXCR on the multiplex PCR reads. The sample records about 340,000 distinct CDR3 sequences, about 17% being singletons. The clonotype originates from an adult man with Graves' ophthalmopathy. The sample was peripheral blood. This chain connects TRBV6-1 to TRBJ1-6; 9 positions agree with TRBD1. This CDR3 reads CASSDGQGSRNSPLHF. CDR3 DNA: TGTGCCAGCAGTGACGGACAGGGGTCTCGGAATTCACCCCTCCACTTT.